A selection of T cell receptor beta chains follows, all from one sample in a study of OX40 agonist ivuxolimab in advanced cancers. Profiling relied on immunoSEQ multiplex PCR, and the TCRdb table lists in-frame clones only, not all of them. The table shows about 72,000 clones, with roughly 80% occurring only once. Specimen: CD4+ or CD8+ T cells sorted from blood, collected in a trial of the OX40 agonist ivuxolimab. The receptors were gathered from an adult with an advanced solid tumor such as melanoma, head and neck, liver or kidney cancer. The CDR3 runs from the conserved cysteine through the conserved F or W. The D gene is left open where the match is weak. Clone size is stated in some rows and not others, as once, few, many or a class when expanded.

- 13 TRBJ1-1 once TRBV18 TGTGCCAGCTCACCTTCCGAGAACACTGAAGCTTTCTTT CASSPSENTEAFF
TRBD2 14 TRBJ2-1 - TRBV7-8 TGTGCCAGCAGCCGCGGGGGGGGCTACAATGAGCAGTTCTTC CASSRGGGYNEQFF
- 13 TRBJ2-3 - TRBV7-9 TGTGCCAGCAGCCTAGCCAGTGGGAATACGCAGTATTTT CASSLASGNTQYF
- 12 TRBJ1-2 - TRBV2 TGTGCCAGCAAGGGGGACATTAAAGGCTACACCTTC CASKGDIKGYTF
- 14 TRBJ1-3 - TRBV27 TGTGCCAGCAGTTTACAACATACTGGAAACACCATATATTTT CASSLQHTGNTIYF
TRBD2 14 TRBJ2-2 - TRBV5-1 TGCGCCAGCAGCTTGGCCCTAGCGGAGGGGGAGCTGTTTTTT CASSLALAEGELFF
- 15 TRBJ1-1 - TRBV7-8 TGTGCCAGCAGCTTAGATGGGGTGGTGTACACTGAAGCTTTCTTT CASSLDGVVYTEAFF
- 13 TRBJ2-7 - TRBV5-6 TGTGCCAGCAGCTTAAGGGGATCATACGAGCAGTACTTC CASSLRGSYEQYF
- 17 TRBJ2-6 few TRBV5-1 TGCGCCAGCAGCTTGTCAGCGGTAAACTCTGGGGCCAACGTCCTGACTTTC CASSLSAVNSGANVLTF
- 13 TRBJ2-2 - TRBV11-2 TGTGCCAGCAGCCCCCCGGTAGTCGGGGAGCTGTTTTTT CASSPPVVGELFF
- 15 TRBJ1-1 - TRBV6-1 TGTGCCAGCAGTGAAGGTCGGAATTTGGGCACTGAAGCTTTCTTT CASSEGRNLGTEAFF
- 16 TRBJ1-6 once TRBV2 TGTGCCAGCAGTGGCCAGCAGGGGAATCGTAATTCACCCCTCCACTTT CASSGQQGNRNSPLHF
- 15 TRBJ1-3 - TRBV2 TGTGCCAGCAGTCTTCACTCTACCCCTGGAAACACCATATATTTT CASSLHSTPGNTIYF
TRBD2 16 TRBJ2-1 - TRBV5-1 TGCGCCAGCAGCCGATATCTAGCGGGGGGATACAATGAGCAGTTCTTC CASSRYLAGGYNEQFF
TRBD1 13 TRBJ2-1 once TRBV5-1 TGCGCCAGCAGTTACACAGGGGGTACTGAGCAGTTCTTC CASSYTGGTEQFF
TRBD2 14 TRBJ2-5 - TRBV29-1 TGCAGCGTTGCTTTAGCGGGACCCGGAGAGACCCAGTACTTC CSVALAGPGETQYF
- 12 TRBJ1-2 - TRBV5-6 TGTGCCAGCAGCTTTACATCGAATGGCTACACCTTC CASSFTSNGYTF
- 13 TRBJ1-4 - TRBV10-3 TGTGCCATCAGTCGGGATCATAATGAAAAACTGTTTTTT CAISRDHNEKLFF
- 14 TRBJ2-5 many TRBV19 TGTGCCAGTAGTTTTACAGGGTACGGGGAGACCCAGTACTTC CASSFTGYGETQYF
TRBD1 14 TRBJ2-7 once TRBV9 TGTGCCAGCAGCCAACAGGGGTTGGACTACGAGCAGTACTTC CASSQQGLDYEQYF
- 17 TRBJ1-2 - TRBV4-3 TGCGCCAGCAGCCAAGATACTTGGACCGGAGATAACTATGGCTACACCTTC CASSQDTWTGDNYGYTF
TRBD1 15 TRBJ1-2 - TRBV7-2 TGTGCCAGCGGCAGGGGGGCGAACTCTAACTATGGCTACACCTTC CASGRGANSNYGYTF
- 15 TRBJ2-7 - TRBV6-1 TGTGCCAGCAGTGAAGCGGGGGACGGCCCCTACGAGCAGTACTTC CASSEAGDGPYEQYF
- 12 TRBJ1-5 - TRBV6-6 TGTGCCAGCAGGGGAGGAAATCAGCCCCAGCATTTT CASRGGNQPQHF
TRBD1 14 TRBJ2-7 - TRBV7-9 TGTGCCAGCGTCATGACAGGGGTTTCCTACGAGCAGTACTTC CASVMTGVSYEQYF
- 13 TRBJ2-1 once TRBV19 TGTGCCAGTAGTATGTTCGGGGACAATGAGCAGTTCTTC CASSMFGDNEQFF
TRBD1 14 TRBJ1-1 - TRBV5-1 TGCGCCAGCAGTTCGGGACAGACGAACACTGAAGCTTTCTTT CASSSGQTNTEAFF
- 14 TRBJ2-2 few TRBV6-4 TGTGCCAGCAGTGACACCGACAGAACCGGGGAGCTGTTTTTT CASSDTDRTGELFF
- 14 TRBJ1-1 - TRBV18 TGTGCCAGCTCACCACAGGGGGAAGGTACTGAAGCTTTCTTT CASSPQGEGTEAFF
- 14 TRBJ2-1 - TRBV7-3 TGTGCCAGCAGCCCCGCCGGGCCCTACAATGAGCAGTTCTTC CASSPAGPYNEQFF
- 18 TRBJ1-6 - TRBV4-2 TGTGCCAGCAGCCAAGATCCTCCGCCTTTCTCCTATAATTCACCCCTCCACTTT CASSQDPPPFSYNSPLHF
- 15 TRBJ1-5 - TRBV27 TGTGCCAGCAGCTCATACGAGGAGAGCAATCAGCCCCAGCATTTT CASSSYEESNQPQHF
- 12 TRBJ2-3 - TRBV14 TGTGCCAGCAGCCAAGGACGGAATACGCAGTATTTT CASSQGRNTQYF
- 13 TRBJ2-1 - TRBV5-1 TGCGCCAGCAGCTTCGGGACTTACAATGAGCAGTTCTTC CASSFGTYNEQFF
- 13 TRBJ1-4 - TRBV11-3 TGTGCCAGCAGCAGGAGTCCGACAGAAAAACTGTTTTTT CASSRSPTEKLFF
- 13 TRBJ1-1 - TRBV6-5 TGTGCCAGCAGTGAATTTGAGTTGGTTGAAGCTTTCTTT CASSEFELVEAFF
TRBD2 14 TRBJ2-3 - TRBV6-5 TGTGCCAGCATGAGGGCTGGCGGGGGGGCCACGCAGTATTTT CASMRAGGGATQYF
- 12 TRBJ2-7 - TRBV6-1 TGTGCCAGCAGTGAAGCCTCGTACGAGCAGTACTTC CASSEASYEQYF
- 17 TRBJ1-6 - TRBV21-1 TGTGCCAGCAGCAATCCCTCCCGGACGGAAAATAATTCACCCCTCCACTTT CASSNPSRTENNSPLHF
- 17 TRBJ2-7 - TRBV19 TGTGCCAGTAGCGCAGGGCGCCTAACTCTCACCTACTACGAGCAGTACTTC CASSAGRLTLTYYEQYF
TRBD2 15 TRBJ2-1 - TRBV25-1 TGTGCCAGCAGTGGGGGGGGACTAGCGGCCCAGAATCCGTTCTTC CASSGGGLAAQNPFF
- 13 TRBJ1-2 - TRBV15 TGTGCCACCAGCAGGGAGACCCGCTATGGCTACACCTTC CATSRETRYGYTF
- 14 TRBJ1-2 - TRBV4-2 TGTGCCAGCAGCCAAGTTGGGTCCAACTATGGCTACACCTTC CASSQVGSNYGYTF